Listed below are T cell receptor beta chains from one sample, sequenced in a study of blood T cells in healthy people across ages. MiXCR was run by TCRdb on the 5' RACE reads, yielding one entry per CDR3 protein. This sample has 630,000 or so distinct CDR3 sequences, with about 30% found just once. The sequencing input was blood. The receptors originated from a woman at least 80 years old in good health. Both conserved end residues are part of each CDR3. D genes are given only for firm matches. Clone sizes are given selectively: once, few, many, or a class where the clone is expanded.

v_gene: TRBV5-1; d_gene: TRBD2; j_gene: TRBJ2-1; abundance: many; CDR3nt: TGCGCCAGCAGCTCCTACGGACTAGGTATCGTCGATGAGCAGTTCTTC; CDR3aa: CASSSYGLGIVDEQFF
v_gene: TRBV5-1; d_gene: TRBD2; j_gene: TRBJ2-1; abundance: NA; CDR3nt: TGCGCCAGCAGCCCAACGGGGGGGGTCCCTAATGAGCAGTTCTTC; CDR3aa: CASSPTGGVPNEQFF
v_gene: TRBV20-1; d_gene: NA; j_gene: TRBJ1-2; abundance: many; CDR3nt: TGCAGTGTTTCAAACTATGGCTACACCTTC; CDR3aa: CSVSNYGYTF
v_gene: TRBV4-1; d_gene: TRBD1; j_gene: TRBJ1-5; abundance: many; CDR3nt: TGCGCCAGCAGCCAAGAAGAACGGGGACAGGGTCGACAGCCCCAGCATTTT; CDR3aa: CASSQEERGQGRQPQHF
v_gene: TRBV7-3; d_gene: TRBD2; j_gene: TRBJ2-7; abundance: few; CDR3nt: TGTGCCGGCAGCTTATCATTGACTAGCCTGGATGAGCAGTACTTC; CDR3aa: CAGSLSLTSLDEQYF
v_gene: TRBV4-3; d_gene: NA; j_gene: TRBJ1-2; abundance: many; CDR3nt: TGCGCCAGCAGCCAAGAGACGACAGTCAACTATGGCTACACCTTC; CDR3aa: CASSQETTVNYGYTF
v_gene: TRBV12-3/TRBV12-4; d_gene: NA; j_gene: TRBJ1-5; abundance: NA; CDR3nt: TGTGCCAGCAGTGTATGGGGAGCTAGCAATCAGCCCCAGCATTTT; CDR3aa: CASSVWGASNQPQHF
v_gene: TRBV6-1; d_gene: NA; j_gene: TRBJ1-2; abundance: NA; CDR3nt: TGTGTCAGCAGTGAAACTTTTGGCGGGCTTGGGGAGTATGGCTACACCTTC; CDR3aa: CVSSETFGGLGEYGYTF
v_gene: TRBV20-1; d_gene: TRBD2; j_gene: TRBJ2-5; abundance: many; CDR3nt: TGCAGTGCTAGGATTTGGACTAGCGGGTCACAAGAGACCCAGTACTTC; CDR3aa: CSARIWTSGSQETQYF
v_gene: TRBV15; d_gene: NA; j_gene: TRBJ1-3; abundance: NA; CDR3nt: TGTGCCACCAGCAGAGACCCTAGCTCTGGAAACACCATATATTTT; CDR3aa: CATSRDPSSGNTIYF
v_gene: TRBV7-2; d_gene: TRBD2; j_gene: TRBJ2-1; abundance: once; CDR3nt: TGTGCCAGCAGAACTAGCGGCAATGAGCAGTTCTTC; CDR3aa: CASRTSGNEQFF
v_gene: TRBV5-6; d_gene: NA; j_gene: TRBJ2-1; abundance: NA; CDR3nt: TGTGCCAGCAGCGTAGGCTCCGGGCAGTCCTACAATGAGCAGTTCTTC; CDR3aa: CASSVGSGQSYNEQFF
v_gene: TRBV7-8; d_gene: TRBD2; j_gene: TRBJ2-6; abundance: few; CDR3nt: TGTGCCAGCAGACTCCTAGGGACTAGCGGGGCTGGGGCCAACGTCCTGACTTTC; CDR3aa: CASRLLGTSGAGANVLTF
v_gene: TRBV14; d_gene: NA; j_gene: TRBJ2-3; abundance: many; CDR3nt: TGTGCCAGCAGCCAAGGGCGATTAAGCACAGATACGCAGTATTTT; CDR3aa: CASSQGRLSTDTQYF
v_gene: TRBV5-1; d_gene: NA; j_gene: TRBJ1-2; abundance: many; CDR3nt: TGCGCCAGCAGCTCGGACGGCAGGGGCTACACCTTC; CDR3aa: CASSSDGRGYTF
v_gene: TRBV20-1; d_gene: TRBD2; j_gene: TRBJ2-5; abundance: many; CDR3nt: TGCAGTGTTACGGGGGGTCGGGGGACCCAGTACTTC; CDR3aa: CSVTGGRGTQYF
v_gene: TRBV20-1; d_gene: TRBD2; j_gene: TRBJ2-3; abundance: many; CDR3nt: TGCAGTGCCAGCCCCGGGGGGGGCACAGATACGCAGTATTTT; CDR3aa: CSASPGGGTDTQYF
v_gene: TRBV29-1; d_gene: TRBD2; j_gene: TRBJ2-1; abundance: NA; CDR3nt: TGCAGCGTTTGGCGGGAGGCCCCGGGTGAGCAGTTCTTC; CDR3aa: CSVWREAPGEQFF
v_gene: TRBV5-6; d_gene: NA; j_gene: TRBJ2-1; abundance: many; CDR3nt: TGTGCCAGCAGCCTCTCAGGGGTGCCCTACAATGAGCAGTTCTTC; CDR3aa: CASSLSGVPYNEQFF
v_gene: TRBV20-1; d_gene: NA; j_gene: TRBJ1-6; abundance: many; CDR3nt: TGCAGTGCCCCGGGGTTTTCCTATAATTCACCCCTCCACTTT; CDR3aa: CSAPGFSYNSPLHF
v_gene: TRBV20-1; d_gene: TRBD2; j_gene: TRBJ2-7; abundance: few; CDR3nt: TGCAGTTTGAAGCGGGGGGGCCGCTACAATGAGCAGTACTTC; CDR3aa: CSLKRGGRYNEQYF
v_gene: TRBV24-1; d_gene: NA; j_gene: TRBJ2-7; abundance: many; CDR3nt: TGTGCCACCAGTGATTTGCGTGACTACGAGCAGTACTTC; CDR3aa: CATSDLRDYEQYF
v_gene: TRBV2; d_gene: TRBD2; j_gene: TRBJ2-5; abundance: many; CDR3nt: TGTGCCAGCAGTGGGACTAGCGGGGGTCGGGAGACCCAGTACTTC; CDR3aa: CASSGTSGGRETQYF
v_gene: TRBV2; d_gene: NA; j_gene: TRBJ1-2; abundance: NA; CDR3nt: TGTGCCAGCAGGCTGAACTATGGCTACACCTTC; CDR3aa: CASRLNYGYTF
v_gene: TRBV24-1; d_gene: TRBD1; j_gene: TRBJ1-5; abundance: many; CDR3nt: TGTGCCACCGGACAGGGTCACAATAGCAATCAGCCCCAGCATTTT; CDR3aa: CATGQGHNSNQPQHF
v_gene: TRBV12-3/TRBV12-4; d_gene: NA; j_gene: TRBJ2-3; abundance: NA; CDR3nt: TGTGCCAGCGTCATGTGGGGAACAGATGCGCAATATTTT; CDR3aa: CASVMWGTDAQYF
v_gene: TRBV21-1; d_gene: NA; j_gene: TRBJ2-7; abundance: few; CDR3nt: TGTGCCAGCAGCAAAGCGCGAGCCAATGAGCAGTACTTC; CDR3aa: CASSKARANEQYF
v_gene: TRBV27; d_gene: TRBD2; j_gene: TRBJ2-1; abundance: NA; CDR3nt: TGTGCCAGCAGTTGGGAGGGTGAGCAGTTCTTC; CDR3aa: CASSWEGEQFF
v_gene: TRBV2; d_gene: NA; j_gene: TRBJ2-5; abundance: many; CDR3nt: TGTGCCAGCAGTGAAGACGTGGGTCGGGAGACCCAGTACTTC; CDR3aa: CASSEDVGRETQYF
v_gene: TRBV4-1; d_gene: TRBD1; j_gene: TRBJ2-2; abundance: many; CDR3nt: TGCGCCAGCAGCCAAGATGGGGGCCAGGGGGTCGCCGGGGAGCTGTTTTTT; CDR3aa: CASSQDGGQGVAGELFF
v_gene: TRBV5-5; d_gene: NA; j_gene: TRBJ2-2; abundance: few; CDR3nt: TGTGCCAGCAGCTCGCGCGCTGATATTAACACCGGGGAGCTGTTTTTT; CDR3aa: CASSSRADINTGELFF
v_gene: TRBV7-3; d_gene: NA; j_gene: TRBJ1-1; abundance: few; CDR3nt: TGTGCCAGCAGCTTAACGCCGACGATAGGAGGAACTGAAGCTTTCTTT; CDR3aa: CASSLTPTIGGTEAFF
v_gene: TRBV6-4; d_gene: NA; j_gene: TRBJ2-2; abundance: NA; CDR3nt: TGTGCCACCGGGAACCCGAACACCGGGGAGCTGTTTTTT; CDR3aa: CATGNPNTGELFF
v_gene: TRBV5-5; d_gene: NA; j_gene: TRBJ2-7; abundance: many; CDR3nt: TGTGCCAGCAGCTCCTCCGGGACATGGGCCTACGAGCAGTACTTC; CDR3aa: CASSSSGTWAYEQYF
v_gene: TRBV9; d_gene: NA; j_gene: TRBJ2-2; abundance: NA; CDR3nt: TGTGCCAGCAGCGTAGACGGGACCACCGGGGAGCTGTTTTTT; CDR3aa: CASSVDGTTGELFF
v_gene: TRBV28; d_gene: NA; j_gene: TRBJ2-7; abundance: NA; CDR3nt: TGTGCCAGCAGTTTGTTCCCACTCGAGCAGTACTTC; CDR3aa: CASSLFPLEQYF
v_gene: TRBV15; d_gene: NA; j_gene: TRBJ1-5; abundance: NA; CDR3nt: TGTGCCACCAGCAGAGATCTGGCAGGGGTCCCGCCCCAGCATTTT; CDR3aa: CATSRDLAGVPPQHF